This T cell receptor (beta chain) is drawn from a study of beta chain features in type 1 diabetes. General study points: All four CD4+ subsets from Type 1 diabetes patients carried moderately but significantly shorter TCRB CDR3s. Cells expressing TCR highly could be over-represented by cDNA sequencing.

cDNA synthesis used the whole RNA isolate, giving expressed TCRB sequences. Naive, central memory and regulatory T cell samples averaged approximately 3.5 million immunoSEQ reads each. The assay was immunoSEQ multiplex PCR, and TCRdb's table has in-frame clones only and misses some. There are about 650,000 clones in the sample; 12% occur only once, and roughly 0.11% lies in the top ten. To note about this clone: Its antigen is not identified.

The germline V gene has CDR1 SEHNR and CDR2 FQNEAQ (reference sequence). This CDR3 has 14 amino acids. V shed 6 bases, J shed 5 bases, and the junction held 4 bases outside the gene matches. The TCR sequence derives from a young man with type 1 diabetes. The V and J genes are TRBV7-9 and TRBJ2-5; 12 bases match TRBD1. The specimen was naive CD4+ T cells from blood. The CDR3 loop is CASRTGTGGETQYF. The DNA for the CDR3 is TGTGCCAGCAGAACCGGGACAGGGGGCGAGACCCAGTACTTC.